Following are 6 T cell receptor beta chains from one sample sequenced in a study of shared clonotypes between healthy human individuals. Produced via immunoSEQ multiplex PCR; TCRdb's table is partial and in-frame only. The data hold approximately 980,000 clones, with around three quarters observed a single time. Sequenced sample: memory CD4+ T cells sorted from blood. Subset defined: CD45RA-negative fraction. These receptors originate from a man aged 18-30 years in good health.

The sample holds one count of this clone. The chain links TRBV30 to TRBJ2-1, with 7 bases matching TRBD1. The CDR3 is made up of 16 amino acids. Germline CDR1 and CDR2: GTSNPN and SVGIG (reference sequence). The junction had 10 bases not matched to a gene; V was cut back by 5 bases and J by 0 bases. CDR3 residues: CAWVTGPLFSYNEQFF. In DNA form, the CDR3 reads TGTGCCTGGGTGACAGGGCCCCTTTTCTCCTACAATGAGCAGTTCTTC.

The chain employs TRBV4-1 and TRBJ2-4; 7 bases are a match to TRBD1. The V gene's germline CDR1 is MGHRA and CDR2 YSYEKL. J lost 1 base, V lost 0 bases, and 6 bases had no gene match. The CDR3 totals 17 residues. The CDR3 region is CASSQDSTGTAKNIQYF. As DNA, the CDR3 is TGCGCCAGCAGCCAAGATTCGACAGGGACGGCCAAAAACATTCAGTACTTC.

This chain connects TRBV6-5 to TRBJ2-7, with a tentative D call TRBD2 (5 bases). The CDR3 is 12 residues long. V dropped 11 bases and J dropped 5 bases, with 16 bases sitting between them. Germline loops: CDR1 MNHEY, CDR2 SVGAGI. CDR3 DNA sequence: TGTGCCGCCGGACGGGGTGTCGACGAGCAGTACTTC. It specifies CAAGRGVDEQYF.

The rearrangement uses TRBV15 and TRBJ2-1; D is possibly TRBD1 (5 bases). Trimming shortened V by 0 bases and J by 8 bases, and 8 bases separated the two germline ends. The CDR3 consists of 13 residues. The V gene's germline CDR1 is LNHNV and CDR2 YYDKDF (reference sequence). The CDR3 reads CATSRDKGDEQFF. CDR3 in DNA: TGTGCCACCAGCAGAGATAAAGGGGATGAGCAGTTCTTC.

This sequence joins TRBV7-3 and TRBJ2-1; TRBD1 aligns across 7 bases. The CDR3 is 13 residues long. V shed 6 bases and J 7 bases; nucleotides not matched to a gene: 6. Looked up from germline, CDR1 is SGHTA and CDR2 is FQGTGA. The CDR3 coding sequence is TGTGCCAGCAGTCAGGGGGTCGGGAATGAGCAGTTCTTC. This sequence encodes CASSQGVGNEQFF.

The DNA of the CDR3 is TGTGCCAGCATTACCTCCATATCCTACAATGAGCAGTTCTTC. As protein: CASITSISYNEQFF. V and J are TRBV5-8 and TRBJ2-1; D is ambiguous. This CDR3 region has 14 residues. Deletions cut 6 bases from V and 1 base from J, with 11 bases between. Germline V gene data show CDR1 as SGHTS and CDR2 as YDEGEE.